One sample yielded the 9 T cell receptor beta chains listed below, sequenced in a study of control samples from healthy donors and cancer patients (dated by TCRdb to 2018 to 2021). Library preparation was by the immunoSEQ multiplex PCR assay. This immuneACCESS table, as held by TCRdb, lists in-frame sequences with V and J called but not all clones. Of the missing ones, under half trace to an unresolved V gene in checked studies; the others have no known cause. The table for this sample lists 100,000 to 150,000 clones; about nine tenths of them were counted only once. The ten top clones hold more than 6.5% of the sample. The sequencing sample was made of PBMCs. The origin of the receptors is a man aged 45-65 years with head and neck cancer.

V gene TRBV6-6 combines with J gene TRBJ2-5, with D unresolved. With 2 bases removed from V and 7 bases from J, the gap between germline ends came to 5 bases. Germline CDR1 is MNHNY and CDR2 is SVGAGI (reference sequence). This CDR3 is 11 amino acids long. The CDR3 nucleotides read TGTGCCAGCAGTTACAAGGGGACCCAGTACTTC. The encoded protein is CASSYKGTQYF.

The chain couples TRBV25-1 to TRBJ2-5; D ambiguous. Germline V gene lookup returns CDR1 MGHDK and CDR2 SYGVNS. V lost 2 bases, J lost 6 bases, and 10 bases lay in between. CDR3 length: 13 residues. Here the CDR3 reads CASSEGSGQTQYF. Written as DNA, the CDR3 is TGTGCCAGCAGTGAAGGAAGTGGCCAGACCCAGTACTTC.

The J gene is TRBJ2-5, the V gene TRBV28; D uncertain. CDR3 size: 15 residues. CDR1 MDHEN and CDR2 SYDVKM come from the germline V gene. With 4 bases removed from V and 5 bases from J, the gap between germline ends came to 17 bases. Here the CDR3 DNA reads TGTGCCAGCAGTTCCCTCAATACTGGACCCGAGACCCAGTACTTC. The encoded protein is CASSSLNTGPETQYF. The variable domain in full, with the rest retrieved from reference TRBV28 and TRBJ2-5, is DVKVTQSSRYLVKRTGEKVFLECVQDMDHENMFWYRQDPGLGLRLIYFSYDVKMKEKGDIPEGYSVSREKKERFSLILESASTNQTSMYLCASSSLNTGPETQYFGPGTRLLVL.

The genes are TRBV6-4 and TRBJ2-1; no clear D. V was trimmed by 2 bases and J by 0 bases, leaving 8 bases between them. CDR3 length: 15 amino acids. Germline loops: CDR1 MRHNA, CDR2 SNTAGT. In DNA, the CDR3 is TGTGCCAGCAGTGACGGAAGGGCCTCCTACAATGAGCAGTTCTTC. Translation: CASSDGRASYNEQFF.

As regards this clone: Compared with germline, one end of the junction differs, possibly owing to a read error. This chain links TRBV2 with TRBJ1-5; D is ambiguous. In germline, CDR1 is SNHLY, CDR2 FYNNEI. The CDR3 loop spans 15 amino acids. The CDR3 region has the DNA TGTGCCAGCAGTCCGGTGATTCCTAGCAATCAGCTCCAGCATTTT. Its translation: CASSPVIPSNQLQHF.

This clone turned up a few times. The chain couples TRBV19 to TRBJ1-1; D is unclear. The length of the CDR3 is 13 residues. V was shortened by 2 bases and J by 1 base, with 5 bases between the two germline ends. Germline V lookup: CDR1 LNHDA, CDR2 SQIVND (reference sequence). The CDR3 region has the DNA TGTGCCAGTAGTATATCCGGGAACACTGAAGCTTTCTTT. As protein: CASSISGNTEAFF.

In this sample, this clone turned up a few times. The chain joins TRBV29-1 to TRBJ1-5; perhaps TRBD1 as D (5 bases). The CDR3 is 14 residues long. Per the germline V gene, CDR1 is SQVTM and CDR2 is ANQGSEA. V was cut by 6 bases and J by 5 bases, with 17 bases left in between. CDR3 amino acids: CSVTLAGFDQPQHF. The CDR3 DNA reads TGCAGCGTCACATTGGCAGGGTTCGATCAGCCCCAGCATTTT. Drawing the rest from reference TRBV29-1 and TRBJ1-5, the complete variable domain is SAVISQKPSRDICQRGTSLTIQCQVDSQVTMMFWYRQQPGQSLTLIATANQGSEATYESGFVIDKFPISRPNLTFSTLTVSNMSPEDSSIYLCSVTLAGFDQPQHFGDGTRLSIL.

This chain links TRBV6-5 with TRBJ1-2; D is unresolved. The CDR3 runs to 15 residues. Germline CDR1 and CDR2: MNHEY and SVGAGI. V was cut by 0 bases and J by 2 bases, with 10 bases left in between. CDR3 DNA: TGTGCCAGCAGTTACTCGAGTCTGGGGAACTATGGCTACACCTTC. This gives the protein CASSYSSLGNYGYTF.

The rearrangement joins TRBV6-5 to TRBJ1-2; D is possibly TRBD1 (5 bases). The CDR3 extends over 15 amino acids. Between the trimmed V and J ends, which lost 8 bases and 8 bases, there was a span of 24 bases. Germline CDR1 and CDR2: MNHEY and SVGAGI. The CDR3 loop is CASGSNTARVSGYTF. CDR3 bases: TGTGCCAGCGGCTCCAATACCGCCAGGGTGAGCGGCTACACCTTC.